A selection of T cell receptor beta chains follows, all from one sample in a study of early T cells in non-severe SARS-CoV-2 infection. Using its own MiXCR run on the 5' RACE reads, TCRdb lists one record per CDR3 protein. The repertoire has 80,000 to 95,000 distinct CDR3 sequences, around 17% of them found once; the top ten carry around 4.9%. The specimen was whole blood, collected at baseline. Receptors were obtained from an adult who was a healthcare worker with PCR-confirmed SARS-CoV-2 infection or an uninfected control (not recorded which). CDR3s include the opening cysteine and the closing phenylalanine or tryptophan. D genes are given only for firm matches. A clone size is listed for some rows: how often the clone was seen (once, few, many), or a class if it is expanded.

j_call d_call v_call clone_size cdr3_aa cdr3_nt
TRBJ2-1 - TRBV2 few CASSVVSFSYNEQFF TGTGCCAGCAGTGTGGTCTCCTTCTCCTACAATGAGCAGTTCTTC
TRBJ2-3 - TRBV5-1 many CASSLLPETQYF TGCGCCAGCAGCTTGTTACCGGAGACGCAGTATTTT
TRBJ2-3 - TRBV28 few CASSLSGPSTDTQYF TGTGCCAGCAGTTTATCAGGTCCTAGCACAGATACGCAGTATTTT
TRBJ1-3 - TRBV11-2 - CASSLEGAYSGNTIYF TGTGCCAGCAGCTTAGAGGGGGCCTACTCTGGAAACACCATATATTTT
TRBJ2-3 - TRBV20-1 - CSARAGASTDTQYF TGCAGTGCTAGAGCAGGGGCTAGCACAGATACGCAGTATTTT
TRBJ2-7 - TRBV6-1 few CASRERGPYEQYF TGTGCCAGCAGGGAACGGGGGCCCTACGAGCAGTACTTC
TRBJ2-2 TRBD2 TRBV5-6 many CASLAGGPGGELFF TGTGCCAGTCTAGCGGGAGGGCCTGGCGGGGAGCTGTTTTTT
TRBJ1-2 - TRBV29-1 few CSVEERGANYGYTF TGCAGCGTTGAGGAGCGCGGAGCTAACTATGGCTACACCTTC
TRBJ2-3 - TRBV12-3/TRBV12-4 - CASSSRLGDTQYF TGTGCCAGCAGTTCCAGACTTGGTGATACGCAGTATTTT
TRBJ1-5 TRBD1 TRBV2 - CASSESTGQQPQHF TGTGCCAGTAGTGAGAGCACGGGACAGCAGCCCCAGCATTTT
TRBJ2-1 - TRBV7-2 - CASSLASPSVGEQFF TGTGCCAGCAGCTTAGCGAGTCCTAGCGTAGGTGAGCAGTTCTTC
TRBJ2-7 - TRBV4-3 few CASSQDRQVAYEQYF TGCGCCAGCAGCCAAGATCGACAGGTAGCTTACGAGCAGTACTTC
TRBJ1-6 - TRBV7-2 few CASSSIGSPLHF TGTGCCAGCAGCTCCATCGGCTCACCCCTCCACTTT
TRBJ2-3 - TRBV20-1 few CSASFRAARGTQYF TGCAGTGCTAGTTTCCGAGCGGCCCGCGGTACGCAGTATTTT
TRBJ2-5 - TRBV29-1 few CTTAENAYQETQYF TGCACCACGGCGGAGAACGCGTACCAAGAGACCCAGTACTTC
TRBJ2-3 - TRBV9 few CASSGLLQSQGVDTQYF TGTGCCAGCAGCGGGTTGTTACAGAGCCAAGGGGTAGATACGCAGTATTTT
TRBJ1-2 - TRBV9 many CASSVDPLNGYTF TGTGCCAGCAGCGTAGACCCCCTCAATGGCTACACCTTC
TRBJ2-2 TRBD1 TRBV5-1 - CASSPDRGPGELFF TGCGCCAGCAGCCCGGACAGGGGGCCTGGGGAGCTGTTTTTT
TRBJ2-3 - TRBV5-1 - CASSLGGIKDTDTQYF TGCGCCAGCAGCTTGGGGGGAATTAAGGACACAGATACGCAGTATTTT
TRBJ2-1 - TRBV5-1 - CASSLGLGNEQFF TGCGCCAGCAGCTTGGGACTAGGCAATGAGCAGTTCTTC
TRBJ2-1 - TRBV13 few CASTTLTLYNEQFF TGTGCCAGCACCACCCTGACTCTCTACAATGAGCAGTTCTTC
TRBJ1-4 - TRBV2 - CVSKTAPNEKLFF TGTGTCAGCAAGACAGCTCCTAATGAAAAACTGTTTTTT
TRBJ1-1 - TRBV7-9 many CASSLQGGTEAFF TGTGCCAGCAGCTTACAGGGAGGCACTGAAGCTTTCTTT
TRBJ2-3 TRBD2 TRBV3-1 - CASSHRAGSFTDTQYF TGTGCCAGCAGCCACAGAGCGGGAAGCTTCACAGATACGCAGTATTTT
TRBJ1-1 - TRBV12-3/TRBV12-4 few CASSLQNTEAFF TGTGCCAGCAGTTTACAGAACACTGAAGCTTTCTTT
TRBJ2-7 - TRBV20-1 - CRARDQGSLKLEQYF TGCAGAGCTAGAGATCAAGGCAGTTTGAAGTTGGAGCAGTACTTC